The next 25 T cell receptor beta chains were all read from a single sample in a study of early T cells in non-severe SARS-CoV-2 infection (dated by TCRdb to 2020 to 2022). The library was generated by 5' RACE. Instrument used: NextSeq 500. TCRdb reworked the public reads: Q25 trimming with fastp, MiXCR clone assembly, productive beta chains retained. Rows with a matching CDR3 protein are joined into one entry that keeps the most common DNA and genes. In this sample the table shows about 44,000 distinct CDR3 sequences, about 25% of which occur a single time. The ten biggest clones cover approximately 4.4% of the sample. The source material was whole blood, sampled at baseline. These receptors were taken from an adult who was a healthcare worker with PCR-confirmed SARS-CoV-2 infection or an uninfected control (not recorded which).

In this sample, this clonotype turned up once. The gene calls are TRBV27 and TRBJ2-5, with D perhaps matching TRBD1 (7 bases). Trimming removed 6 bases from V and 4 bases from J, with 15 bases in between. This CDR3 is 14 amino acids long. The germline CDR1 and CDR2 sequences are MNHEY and SMNVEV (reference sequence). The DNA of the CDR3 is TGTGCCAGCAGAATGACAGGGAGGCTAGAGACCCAGTACTTC. The encoded protein is CASRMTGRLETQYF.

The V call is TRBV3-2, the J call TRBJ2-1; the table's D call of TRBD2 was not tested on the DNA. TRBV3-2 is flagged as a pseudogene. The CDR3 is made up of 22 amino acids. This chain's CDR3 is CASSRRAIEEGHSVFSYNEQFF. CDR3 coding DNA: TGTGCCAGCAGCAGGAGGGCCATAGAGGAGGGCCATTCTGTATTCTCCTACAATGAGCAGTTCTTC.

This clonotype turned up a few times. The V call is TRBV19, the J call TRBJ2-7, with 7 bases lining up with TRBD1. Germline CDR1 and CDR2: LNHDA and SQIVND (reference sequence). J was trimmed by 5 bases and V by 6 bases; bases with no gene match: 4. The CDR3 covers 12 residues. CDR3 nucleotide sequence: TGTGCCAGTAGGGACAGGCGGGACGAGCAGTACTTC. This encodes CASRDRRDEQYF.

The rearrangement joins TRBV11-2 to TRBJ2-7; 9 nucleotides align to TRBD1. CDR1 and CDR2 from the germline V gene are SGHAT and FQNNGV. This CDR3 is built from 15 residues. The V and J ends lost 2 bases and 2 bases, in that order; junction bases with no gene match: 4. CDR3 amino acids: CASSLTGQGPYEQYF. The CDR3 nucleotides are TGTGCCAGCAGCTTAACGGGACAGGGACCCTACGAGCAGTACTTC.

This CDR3 is CASSSFGSNQPQHF. The CDR3 nucleotides read TGTGCCAGCAGTTCCTTTGGGAGCAATCAGCCCCAGCATTTT. This rearrangement joins TRBV6-5 to TRBJ1-5; no firm D call. The germline V and J ends were trimmed by 4 bases and 1 base, with 8 bases remaining between them. CDR3 size: 14 residues. Germline loops: CDR1 MNHEY, CDR2 SVGAGI.

The rearrangement joins TRBV3-1 to TRBJ1-1; a weak D match, TRBD1 (5 bases). Germline-derived CDR1 and CDR2 are LGHDT and YNNKEL (reference sequence). Trimming stripped 4 bases from V and 3 bases from J, with 6 bases between. This CDR3 has 12 amino acids. CDR3 nucleotides: TGTGCCAGCAGCCCAGGGTACACTGAAGCTTTCTTT. Protein sequence: CASSPGYTEAFF.

This clonotype was observed a few times. V and J are TRBV14 and TRBJ1-1; tentatively, D is TRBD1 (5 bases). The CDR3 is made up of 12 amino acids. V lost 0 bases and J lost 10, with 9 bases in between. Germline CDR1 reads SGHDN; CDR2 reads FVKESK. The CDR3, as DNA: TGTGCCAGCAGCCAAGAGAGTGGGGGAGCTTTCTTT. As protein: CASSQESGGAFF.

The chain combines TRBV7-9 with TRBJ1-3; D ambiguous. V was clipped by 2 bases and J by 8 bases, with 13 bases between them. CDR3 size: 14 residues. Germline V gene lookup returns CDR1 SEHNR and CDR2 FQNEAQ (reference sequence). The CDR3 DNA is TGTGCCAGCAGCTTAACCCAATCGACGGACACCATATATTTT. This translates into CASSLTQSTDTIYF.

This clonotype was picked up a small number of times. CDR3 amino acids: CASSHRRYEQYF. The CDR3 nucleotides read TGTGCCAGCAGTCACAGGAGGTACGAGCAGTACTTC. This sequence joins TRBV6-6 and TRBJ2-7; D tentatively fits TRBD1 or TRBD2 (5 bases each). Germline CDR1 is MNHNY and CDR2 is SVGAGI (reference sequence). The CDR3 is 12 amino acids. The V end was cut by 5 bases, the J end by 4 bases, with 9 bases between.

This chain links TRBV20-1 with TRBJ2-3; the D gene is possibly TRBD2 (7 bases). Per germline, CDR1 DFQATT and CDR2 SNEGSKA (reference sequence). V was clipped by 2 bases and J by 6 bases, with 15 bases between them. The CDR3 is 14 residues long. CDR3 in amino acids: CSARMAGAGDTQYF. Here the CDR3 DNA reads TGCAGTGCTAGAATGGCGGGGGCAGGGGATACGCAGTATTTT.

In its sample, this clonotype was seen a few times. The genes are TRBV12-3 or TRBV12-4 and TRBJ2-1; TRBD2 matches 10 bases. Germline trimming cut 7 bases from V and 6 bases from J; bases unmatched to any gene: 12. The CDR3 has 16 amino acids. The CDR3 reads CASTLRSGGALNEQFF. The CDR3, as DNA: TGTGCCAGCACCCTGCGGAGCGGGGGGGCCCTCAATGAGCAGTTCTTC.

This clonotype was seen a handful of times. The chain links TRBV7-6 to TRBJ2-5, with a weak D call TRBD2 (6 bases). The CDR3 runs to 14 residues. V shed 2 bases and J shed 1 base, with 8 bases lying between them. CDR1 and CDR2 (germline): SGHVS, FNYEAQ. The CDR3 loop is CASSLYGSQETQYF. The CDR3 coding sequence is TGTGCCAGCAGCTTATACGGGAGCCAAGAGACCCAGTACTTC.

V is TRBV5-6 and J is TRBJ2-7; no clear D. V was pared by 3 bases and J by 5 bases, with 9 bases between. Looked up from germline, CDR1 is SGHDT and CDR2 is YYEEEE. The CDR3 is 12 amino acids. Here the CDR3 DNA reads TGTGCCAGCAGCTCCCAGTATAACGAGCAGTACTTC. Translated: CASSSQYNEQYF.

The chain combines TRBV7-9 with TRBJ2-1; D not resolved. From germline, CDR1 is SEHNR and CDR2 FQNEAQ (reference sequence). The V and J ends lost 1 base and 4 bases respectively, with 8 bases between them. There are 14 residues in the CDR3. The CDR3 DNA reads as TGTGCCAGCAGCTTAGGGGGTCCTTACAATGAGCAGTTCTTC. Translated, it gives CASSLGGPYNEQFF. The complete variable domain, with remaining parts taken from reference TRBV7-9 and TRBJ2-1, reads DTGVSQNPRHKITKRGQNVTFRCDPISEHNRLYWYRQTLGQGPEFLTYFQNEAQLEKSRLLSDRFSAERPKGSFSTLEIQRTEQGDSAMYLCASSLGGPYNEQFFGPGTRLTVL.

This chain connects TRBV10-3 to TRBJ2-3; 9 nucleotides align to TRBD2. Germline CDR1 reads ENHRY; CDR2 reads SYGVKD. The CDR3 totals 15 residues. Losses at the gene ends were 0 bases for V and 4 bases for J; bases not matched to a gene: 2. In DNA form, the CDR3 reads TGTGCCATCAGTGAGTCTGCTAGCGGGGCAGATACGCAGTATTTT. It codes for CAISESASGADTQYF.

This clonotype was observed a handful of times. The chain couples TRBV11-2 to TRBJ2-2; 11 bases map to TRBD2. This CDR3 has 17 amino acids. The V gene's germline CDR1 is SGHAT and CDR2 FQNNGV. After removal of 6 bases from V and 5 bases from J, the junction contained 11 bases not matched to a gene. CDR3 amino acids: CASRAGLADDGTGELFF. DNA of the CDR3: TGTGCCAGCAGGGCGGGACTAGCGGACGACGGGACCGGGGAGCTGTTTTTT.

The chain joins TRBV18 to TRBJ1-1; D call uncertain. CDR3 length equals 15 residues. CDR1 is KGHSH and CDR2 is LQKENI in the germline V gene. V was trimmed by 1 base and J by 5 bases, leaving 14 bases between them. The CDR3 bases are TGTGCCAGCTCACCACGGGCGTCCAGTGAAACTGAAGCTTTCTTT. Its translation is CASSPRASSETEAFF.

This clonotype showed up many times. The chain combines TRBV12-5 with TRBJ1-1; no firm D call. Germline V gives CDR1 LGHNT, CDR2 FRNRAP. V gave up 3 bases and J gave up 11 bases, with 16 bases separating them. The CDR3 spans 13 residues. DNA of the CDR3: TGTGCTAGTGGTTTCAGCGGGAGTCTCGGGGCTTTCTTT. Amino acid sequence: CASGFSGSLGAFF.

The gene calls are TRBV6-6 and TRBJ2-4; 8 bases map to TRBD1. The CDR3 is made up of 12 amino acids. The germline V gene encodes CDR1 MNHNY and CDR2 SVGAGI (reference sequence). J was trimmed by 8 bases and V by 6 bases; bases with no gene match: 3. The chain's CDR3 is CASSPQGDIQYF. Here the CDR3 DNA reads TGTGCCAGCAGCCCACAGGGGGACATTCAGTACTTC.

The CDR3: CASGRTSNQPQHF. The CDR3 DNA reads TGTGCCAGCGGTAGGACTTCTAATCAGCCCCAGCATTTT. This rearrangement joins TRBV27 to TRBJ1-5; D remains ambiguous. Trimming took off 8 bases at V and 4 bases at J, with 12 bases between the two ends. The CDR3 has 13 residues. CDR1 is MNHEY and CDR2 is SMNVEV in the germline V gene (reference sequence).

The rearrangement uses TRBV30 and TRBJ2-3; 13 nucleotides align to TRBD2. The V and J ends lost 3 bases and 2 bases, in that order; junction bases with no gene match: 5. This CDR3 is 16 amino acids long. Germline loops: CDR1 GTSNPN, CDR2 SVGIG (reference sequence). CDR3 in DNA: TGTGCCTGGAGCCGAGGACTAGCGGGGGACACAGATACGCAGTATTTT. Translating gives CAWSRGLAGDTDTQYF.

Ten or more counts support this clonotype. One junction end does not reproduce the germline sequence, and a read error may be involved. V is TRBV20-1 and J is TRBJ2-7; D may be TRBD2 (5 bases). From germline, CDR1 is DFQATT and CDR2 SNEGSKA (reference sequence). The CDR3 totals 11 residues. The CDR3 sequence is CSARDIGGLIF. DNA of the CDR3: TGCAGTGCTAGAGATATTGGAGGTTTAATCTTC.

This clonotype was picked up a small number of times. The chain is built from TRBV29-1 and TRBJ2-1; 10 bases agree with TRBD2. The trim removed 4 bases at V and 4 bases at J, leaving 10 bases unmatched. Germline V lookup: CDR1 SQVTM, CDR2 ANQGSEA. CDR3 size: 16 residues. The DNA for the CDR3 is TGCAGCGTTGCCCTCTTTAGCGGGGGGTTTTACAATGAGCAGTTCTTC. It yields the protein CSVALFSGGFYNEQFF.

This clonotype has more than one count but fewer than ten. This chain links TRBV12-3 or TRBV12-4 with TRBJ2-5; possibly TRBD1 or TRBD2 for D (6 bases each). CDR3 length: 15 amino acids. V was clipped by 5 bases and J by 7 bases, with 20 bases between them. As DNA, the CDR3 is TGTGCCAGCAGTGAGGCTGGGGGCGGGCGGGGGACCCAGTACTTC. Its translation: CASSEAGGGRGTQYF.

There are a few counts of this clonotype. The chain uses TRBV14 and TRBJ2-7; D is possibly TRBD1 (6 bases). V was trimmed by 5 bases and J by 0 bases, leaving 14 bases between them. Per the germline V gene, CDR1 is SGHDN and CDR2 is FVKESK. The CDR3 extends over 15 amino acids. The CDR3 region is CASSFGQGSSYEQYF. The DNA for the CDR3 is TGTGCCAGCAGCTTCGGCCAGGGGAGCTCCTACGAGCAGTACTTC. The full variable domain, completed using reference TRBV14 and TRBJ2-7, is EAGVTQFPSHSVIEKGQTVTLRCDPISGHDNLYWYRRVMGKEIKFLLHFVKESKQDESGMPNNRFLAERTGGTYSTLKVQPAELEDSGVYFCASSFGQGSSYEQYFGPGTRLTVT.